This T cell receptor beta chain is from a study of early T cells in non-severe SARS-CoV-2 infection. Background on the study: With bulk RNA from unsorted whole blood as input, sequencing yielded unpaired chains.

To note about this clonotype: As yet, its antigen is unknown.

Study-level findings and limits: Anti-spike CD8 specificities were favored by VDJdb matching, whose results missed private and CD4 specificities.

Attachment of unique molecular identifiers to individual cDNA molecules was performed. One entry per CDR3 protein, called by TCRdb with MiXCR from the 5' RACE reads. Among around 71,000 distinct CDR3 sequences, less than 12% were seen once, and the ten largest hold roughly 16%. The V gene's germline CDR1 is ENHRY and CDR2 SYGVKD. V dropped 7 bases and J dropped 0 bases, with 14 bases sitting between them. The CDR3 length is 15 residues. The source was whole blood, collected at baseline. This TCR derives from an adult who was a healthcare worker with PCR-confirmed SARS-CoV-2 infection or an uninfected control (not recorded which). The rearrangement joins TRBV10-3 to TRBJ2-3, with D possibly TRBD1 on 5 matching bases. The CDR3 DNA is TGTGCCATCAACAAGGGGCCCTCTAGCACAGATACGCAGTATTTT. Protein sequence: CAINKGPSSTDTQYF.